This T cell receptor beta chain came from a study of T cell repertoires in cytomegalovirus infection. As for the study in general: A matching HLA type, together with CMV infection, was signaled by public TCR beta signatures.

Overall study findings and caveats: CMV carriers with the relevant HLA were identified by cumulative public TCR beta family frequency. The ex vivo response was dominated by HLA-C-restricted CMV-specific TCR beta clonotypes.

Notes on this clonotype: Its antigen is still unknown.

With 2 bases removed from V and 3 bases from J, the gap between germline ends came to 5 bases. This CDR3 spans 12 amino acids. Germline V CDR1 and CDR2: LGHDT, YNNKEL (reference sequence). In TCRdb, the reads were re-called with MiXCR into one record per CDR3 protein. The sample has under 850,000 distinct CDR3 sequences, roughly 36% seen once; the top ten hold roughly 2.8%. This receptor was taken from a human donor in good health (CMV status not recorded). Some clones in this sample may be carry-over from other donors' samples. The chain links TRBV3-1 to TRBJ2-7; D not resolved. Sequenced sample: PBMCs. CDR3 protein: CASSQLDYEQYF. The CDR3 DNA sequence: TGTGCCAGCAGCCAACTTGACTACGAGCAGTACTTC.